This TCR beta chain stems from a study of cytomegalovirus exposure and HLA in healthy donors. Study at large: The roughly 670 first-cohort repertoires shared a platform with the 110 or so validation repertoires, as reported in a later analysis. Study-wide points: In vitro data verified three CMV-associated chains as specific for CMV antigens. That first-cohort TCR clusters tended to co-occur in the roughly 110 validation repertoires was found in a later analysis. Investigators reported 150 to 200 TCR beta chains as tied to cytomegalovirus.

Trimming cost V 4 bases and J 2 bases; bases outside gene matches: 20. CDR1 is KGHSH and CDR2 is LQKENI in the germline V gene. This CDR3 is 19 amino acids long. Here immunoSEQ multiplex PCR was the method, and the copy in TCRdb shows in-frame clones only, minus some. Of 150,000 to 200,000 clones detected, 86% appear once; the ten largest clones hold roughly 1.5%. To note about this clone: Its matching antigen is unknown.

The chain joins TRBV18 to TRBJ2-7, with 7 bases that match TRBD2. The specimen sequenced was PBMCs. The TCR comes from a woman aged 18 to 35 in good health and CMV-seronegative. This CDR3 reads CASSLILGGTTNSPYEQYF. In DNA, the CDR3 is TGTGCCAGCTCACTAATCCTCGGCGGGACTACAAACTCTCCCTACGAGCAGTACTTC.